This section outlines one TCR beta chain sequence together with its context. Its specificity is not known. Reverse transcribed after extraction, RNA yielded cDNA as the sequencing template. TCRdb's table, derived via immunoSEQ multiplex PCR, lists solely in-frame clones and lacks some. The sample includes over 200,000 clones, over 60% of them seen just once. This sample's treatment: oral pan-JAK inhibitor, 5-10 mg twice daily. The record originates from a study of CD8+ T cells in alopecia areata. V was shortened by 2 bases and J by 11 bases, with 19 bases between the two germline ends. The germline V gene has CDR1 SGDLS and CDR2 YYNGEE. CDR3 length: 14 residues. General study points: Uncertain still, given a single nonresponder, is whether baseline CD8+ expansion links to response. For lesional scalp, especially alopecia totalis/universalis, clonality was higher than in normal scalp.

This chain uses TRBV9 with TRBJ2-5, with D perhaps given as TRBD1 or TRBD2 (5 bases each). The receptor was derived from a human donor with alopecia areata. This specimen consisted of CD4+ T cells sorted from blood, obtained at week 4, from a patient treated with tofacitinib. DNA of the CDR3: TGTGCCAGCAGCGTTCAAGGCGGGCTAGGGACGCAGTACTTC. Residues: CASSVQGGLGTQYF.